What follows describes a single TCR beta chain. Its target is unknown. The CDR3 has 13 residues. With 4 bases removed from V and 4 bases from J, the gap between germline ends came to 10 bases. Germline V CDR1 and CDR2: SQVTM, ANQGSEA. This sample is drawn from a study of CD8+ T cells in alopecia areata. Overall study results and limits: Among the top 100, expanded CD8+ clones, as well as scalp clonality, were significantly decreased by tofacitinib. Elevated clonality characterized lesional scalp relative to normal scalp, particularly in alopecia totalis/universalis. In blood and scalp, many expanded lesional clones persisted during tofacitinib.

Reverse transcription of extracted RNA yielded cDNA, which provided the sequencing template. TCRdb keeps only in-frame clones here, not all; method: immunoSEQ multiplex PCR. This sample carries roughly 190,000 clones, roughly 60% of them seen once, and the ten largest clones take approximately 1.2%. Indicated treatment: oral pan-JAK inhibitor, 5-10 mg twice daily. Cell sorting was applied to PBMCs, and CD4+ and CD8+ T cells were collected. The chain recombines TRBV29-1 with TRBJ2-2; tentatively, D is TRBD2 (6 bases). Here the sequenced sample was CD4+ T cells sorted from blood, taken at week 49, from a patient treated with tofacitinib. The sequence came from a human donor with alopecia areata. The DNA for the CDR3 is TGCAGCGTTGGAGGAGGGGTCACCGGGGAGCTGTTTTTT. Its translation: CSVGGGVTGELFF.